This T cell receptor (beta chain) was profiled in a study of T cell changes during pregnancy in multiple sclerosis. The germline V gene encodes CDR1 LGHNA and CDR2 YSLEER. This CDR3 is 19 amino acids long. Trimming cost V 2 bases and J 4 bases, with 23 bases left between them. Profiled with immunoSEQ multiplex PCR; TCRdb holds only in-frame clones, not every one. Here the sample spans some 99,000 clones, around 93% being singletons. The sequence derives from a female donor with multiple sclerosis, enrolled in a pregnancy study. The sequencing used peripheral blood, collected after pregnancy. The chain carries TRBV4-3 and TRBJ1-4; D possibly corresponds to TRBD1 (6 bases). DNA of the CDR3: TGCGCCAGCAGCCAAACCTTTTCCCGAGGGGACAATGATAATGAAAAACTGTTTTTT. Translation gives CASSQTFSRGDNDNEKLFF.